This entry lists 17 T cell receptor beta chains sequenced from one sample in a study of T cell responses to AZD1222 COVID-19 vaccine. Profiled with immunoSEQ multiplex PCR; TCRdb holds only in-frame clones, not every one. This sample has 150,000 to 200,000 clones; roughly 92% occur once, and the top ten carry approximately 0.6%. Sequenced here: peripheral blood, sampled on day 0 of AZD1222 vaccination. The origin of the receptors is an adult in good health.

This chain connects TRBV5-1 to TRBJ2-2, with TRBD1 matching 10 bases. The CDR3 loop spans 17 amino acids. Per germline, CDR1 SGHRS and CDR2 YFSETQ. J lost 6 bases, V lost 1 base, and 9 bases had no gene match. CDR3 sequence reads: CASSLRGQGMVAGELFF. Written as DNA, the CDR3 is TGCGCCAGCAGCTTGAGGGGACAGGGGATGGTCGCCGGGGAGCTGTTTTTT.

The chain joins TRBV3-1 (or the pseudogene TRBV3-2) to TRBJ1-5; D is unclear. CDR1 and CDR2 from the germline V gene are LGHDT and YNNKEL (reference sequence). Trimming left V 4 bases short and J 5 bases short, with 9 bases between. This CDR3 is 13 amino acids long. CDR3 DNA: TGTGCCAGCAGCCGTTTCGGATATCAGCCCCAGCATTTT. It yields the protein CASSRFGYQPQHF.

The V and J genes are TRBV5-4 and TRBJ1-2; D is unclear. The germline V gene encodes CDR1 SGHNT and CDR2 YYREEE (reference sequence). This CDR3 spans 13 amino acids. Trimming took 2 bases from V and 6 from J, leaving 11 bases between them. This CDR3 is CASSFPSGDGYTF. The CDR3 nucleotides read TGTGCCAGCAGCTTCCCTTCCGGGGATGGCTACACCTTC.

V and J are TRBV9 and TRBJ2-5; D not resolved. The CDR3 has 15 residues. Looked up from germline, CDR1 is SGDLS and CDR2 is YYNGEE. Between the trimmed V and J ends, which lost 0 bases and 2 bases, there was a span of 11 bases. DNA of the CDR3: TGTGCCAGCAGCGTAGGGCCCACAGATCAAGAGACCCAGTACTTC. The encoded protein is CASSVGPTDQETQYF.

The chain links TRBV16 to TRBJ2-1; possibly TRBD1 or TRBD2 for D (6 bases each). CDR3 length: 15 amino acids. From germline, CDR1 is KGHSY and CDR2 FQNENV. V lost 2 bases and J lost 2, with 10 bases in between. Here the CDR3 DNA reads TGTGCCAGCAGCCAAAAGGGGGGACCCTACAATGAGCAGTTCTTC. Residues: CASSQKGGPYNEQFF.

This clone was counted a single time. This chain uses TRBV5-1 with TRBJ2-7; 11 bases are shared with TRBD2. Germline V gives CDR1 SGHRS, CDR2 YFSETQ. Trimming at V came to 5 bases and at J to 6 bases, leaving 4 bases not matched to a gene. This CDR3 is 13 amino acids long. CDR3 loop: CASRLAGEGEQYF. In DNA, the CDR3 is TGCGCCAGCAGACTAGCGGGAGAAGGCGAGCAGTACTTC.

This sequence joins TRBV2 and TRBJ1-2; the match to TRBD1 covers 7 bases. J was trimmed by 2 bases and V by 6 bases; bases with no gene match: 12. The CDR3 is made up of 16 amino acids. Germline V gene sequence: CDR1 SNHLY, CDR2 FYNNEI. The CDR3 spells CASSPPEQGGNYGYTF. CDR3 sequence (DNA): TGTGCCAGCAGCCCCCCGGAGCAGGGGGGGAACTATGGCTACACCTTC.

This chain connects TRBV4-1 to TRBJ1-2; TRBD1 matches 7 bases. CDR1 and CDR2 from the germline V gene are MGHRA and YSYEKL. The CDR3 extends over 15 amino acids. J was trimmed by 5 bases and V by 1 base; bases with no gene match: 7. DNA for the CDR3: TGCGCCAGCAGCCAAGGGCAGGGGGTGGGATATGGCTACACCTTC. This sequence encodes CASSQGQGVGYGYTF.

The gene calls are TRBV4-2 and TRBJ1-2; the match to TRBD1 covers 12 bases. The CDR3 has 16 amino acids. Trimming at V came to 1 base and at J to 7 bases, leaving 7 bases not matched to a gene. Looked up from germline, CDR1 is LGHNA and CDR2 is YNFKEQ. The CDR3 loop is CASSQVGGDRGPGYTF. The CDR3 nucleotides read TGTGCCAGCAGCCAAGTCGGTGGGGACAGGGGGCCTGGCTACACCTTC.

V and J are TRBV6-2 or TRBV6-3 and TRBJ2-1, with D perhaps TRBD2 (5 bases). The germline V gene encodes CDR1 MNHEY and CDR2 SVGEGT. Trimming left V 5 bases short and J 4 bases short, with 9 bases between. The CDR3 runs to 13 residues. CDR3 sequence reads: CASSQGLYNEQFF. The CDR3 nucleotides are TGTGCCAGCAGTCAAGGACTTTACAATGAGCAGTTCTTC.

The chain uses TRBV29-1 and TRBJ1-5; 9 bases match TRBD1. The CDR3 has 12 residues. V shed 7 bases, J shed 7 bases, and the junction held 5 bases outside the gene matches. Germline V gives CDR1 SQVTM, CDR2 ANQGSEA. The CDR3 DNA is TGCAGCGCGGGACAGGGAGGGCAGCCCCAGCATTTT. Translated, it gives CSAGQGGQPQHF.

The chain is built from TRBV6-5 and TRBJ2-2; D not resolved. CDR1 and CDR2 from the germline V gene are MNHEY and SVGAGI. Trimming cost V 4 bases and J 1 base, with 7 bases left between them. The CDR3 contains 14 residues. The CDR3 sequence is CASSSFGNTGELFF. CDR3 bases: TGTGCCAGCAGTTCATTTGGGAACACCGGGGAGCTGTTTTTT.

V usage is TRBV6-5 and J usage is TRBJ2-1, with D tentatively TRBD1 (6 bases). In germline, CDR1 is MNHEY, CDR2 SVGAGI. Trimming took off 8 bases at V and 6 bases at J, with 17 bases between the two ends. The CDR3 has 14 residues. CDR3: CASFPRDTGNEQFF. The CDR3 bases are TGTGCCAGCTTTCCCCGGGACACGGGCAATGAGCAGTTCTTC.

For the CDR3, the DNA is TGTGCCAGCAGAGGACAGATGAACACTGAAGCTTTCTTT. This translates into CASRGQMNTEAFF. The chain carries TRBV25-1 and TRBJ1-1, with D possibly matching TRBD1 (6 bases). There are 13 residues in the CDR3. Germline V lookup: CDR1 MGHDK, CDR2 SYGVNS. V was clipped by 6 bases and J by 0 bases, with 8 bases between them. Variable domain in full (rest from reference TRBV25-1 and TRBJ1-1): EADIYQTPRYLVIGTGKKITLECSQTMGHDKMYWYQQDPGMELHLIHYSYGVNSTEKGDLSSESTVSRIRTEHFPLTLESARPSHTSQYLCASRGQMNTEAFFGQGTRLTVV.

This clone has a handful of counts. The rearrangement links TRBV14 to TRBJ2-2; TRBD2 aligns across 7 bases. The CDR3 covers 15 residues. CDR1 is SGHDN and CDR2 is FVKESK in the germline V gene. With 1 base clipped from V and 5 bases from J, the junction kept 4 bases outside the gene matches. CDR3 region: CASSQVGGYTGELFF. In DNA, the CDR3 is TGTGCCAGCAGCCAAGTCGGGGGGTATACCGGGGAGCTGTTTTTT.

The gene calls are TRBV19 and TRBJ1-3, with D hard to call. Trimming took off 6 bases at V and 0 bases at J, with 6 bases between the two ends. The CDR3 runs 13 residues. Germline V gene sequence: CDR1 LNHDA, CDR2 SQIVND (reference sequence). CDR3 region: CASRLGSGNTIYF. CDR3 DNA: TGTGCCAGTAGGTTGGGCTCTGGAAACACCATATATTTT.

V is TRBV9 and J is TRBJ1-2; D is ambiguous. Germline loops: CDR1 SGDLS, CDR2 YYNGEE. CDR3 length: 11 amino acids. V was cut by 3 bases and J by 6 bases, with 6 bases left in between. Written as DNA, the CDR3 is TGTGCCAGCAGCGCGACTCATGGCTACACCTTC. Its translation: CASSATHGYTF.